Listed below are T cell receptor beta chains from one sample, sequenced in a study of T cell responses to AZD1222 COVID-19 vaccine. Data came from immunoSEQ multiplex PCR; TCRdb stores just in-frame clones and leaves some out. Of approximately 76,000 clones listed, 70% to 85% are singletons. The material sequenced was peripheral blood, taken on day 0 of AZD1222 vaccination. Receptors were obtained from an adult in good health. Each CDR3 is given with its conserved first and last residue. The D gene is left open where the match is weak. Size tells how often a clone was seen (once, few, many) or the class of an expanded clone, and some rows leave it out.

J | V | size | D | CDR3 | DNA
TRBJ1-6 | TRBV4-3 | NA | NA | CASSRGDPSNSPLHF | TGCGCCAGCAGCCGGGGAGATCCTTCAAATTCACCCCTCCACTTT
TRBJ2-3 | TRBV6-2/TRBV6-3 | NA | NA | CASSYISSGSTDTQYF | TGTGCCAGCAGTTACATATCGAGCGGTAGCACAGATACGCAGTATTTT
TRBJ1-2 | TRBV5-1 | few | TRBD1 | CASSLEGNRGSNGYTF | TGCGCCAGCAGCTTGGAGGGGAACAGGGGGTCTAATGGCTACACCTTC
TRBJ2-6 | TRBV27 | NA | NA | CASSTRGSGANVLTF | TGTGCCAGCAGTACCAGGGGATCCGGGGCCAACGTCCTGACTTTC
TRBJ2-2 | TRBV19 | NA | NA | CASSIDPPATGELFF | TGTGCCAGTAGTATAGATCCCCCCGCCACCGGGGAGCTGTTTTTT
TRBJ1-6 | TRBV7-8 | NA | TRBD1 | CASSSQPGQGNSPLHF | TGTGCCAGCAGCTCCCAACCGGGACAGGGTAATTCACCCCTCCACTTT
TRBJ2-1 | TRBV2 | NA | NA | CASSESTKSPTVRQFF | TGTGCCAGCAGTGAATCGACAAAGAGCCCGACAGTCCGGCAGTTCTTC
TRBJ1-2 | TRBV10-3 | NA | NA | CAISPNPWAGNFNYGYTF | TGTGCCATCAGTCCCAACCCTTGGGCTGGAAATTTTAACTATGGCTACACCTTC
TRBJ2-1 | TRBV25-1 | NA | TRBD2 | CASASVSGFYNEQFF | TGTGCCAGCGCCTCGGTTAGCGGGTTCTACAATGAGCAGTTCTTC
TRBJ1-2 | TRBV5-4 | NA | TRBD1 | CASRARQGGNYGYTF | TGTGCCAGCAGGGCTAGACAGGGGGGCAACTATGGCTACACCTTC
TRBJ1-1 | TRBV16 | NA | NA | CASSQSRVTEAFF | TGTGCCAGCAGCCAATCGAGGGTCACTGAAGCTTTCTTT
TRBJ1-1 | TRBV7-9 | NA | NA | CASSLWSRPDEAFF | TGTGCCAGCAGCTTATGGTCCCGGCCGGATGAAGCTTTCTTT
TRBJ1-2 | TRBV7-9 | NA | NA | CASSSGHGETVMFGYTF | TGTGCCAGCAGCTCGGGCCACGGAGAGACTGTTATGTTTGGCTACACCTTC
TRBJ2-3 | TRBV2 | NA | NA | CASSELARYTDTQYF | TGTGCCAGCAGTGAACTAGCGAGATACACAGATACGCAGTATTTT
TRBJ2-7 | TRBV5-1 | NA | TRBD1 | CASSLGTGGLYEQYF | TGCGCCAGCAGCTTGGGGACAGGGGGCCTTTACGAGCAGTACTTC
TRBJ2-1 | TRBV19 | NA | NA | CASSKVSYNEQFF | TGTGCCAGTAGTAAGGTCTCCTACAATGAGCAGTTCTTC
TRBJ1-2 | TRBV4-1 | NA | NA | CASSQPGPSNYGYTF | TGCGCCAGCAGCCAACCAGGGCCTTCTAACTATGGCTACACCTTC
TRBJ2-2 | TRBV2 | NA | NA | CASSGVSNTGELFF | TGTGCCAGCAGTGGGGTCTCGAACACCGGGGAGCTGTTTTTT
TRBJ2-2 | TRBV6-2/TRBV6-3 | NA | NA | CASSYGGGNTGELFF | TGTGCCAGCAGTTATGGTGGCGGGAACACCGGGGAGCTGTTTTTT
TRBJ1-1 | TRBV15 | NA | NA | CATSRGGEGTEAFF | TGTGCCACCAGCAGAGGAGGGGAAGGGACTGAAGCTTTCTTT
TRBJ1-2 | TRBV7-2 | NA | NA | CASRFTPGEPYGYTF | TGTGCCAGCAGGTTCACCCCAGGGGAGCCCTATGGCTACACCTTC
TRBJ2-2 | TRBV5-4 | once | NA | CASSSPDANTGELFF | TGTGCCAGCAGCTCCCCTGACGCGAACACCGGGGAGCTGTTTTTT
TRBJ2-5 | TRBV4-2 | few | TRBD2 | CASSLLAGGTQETQYF | TGTGCCAGCAGCCTTCTAGCGGGGGGGACACAAGAGACCCAGTACTTC
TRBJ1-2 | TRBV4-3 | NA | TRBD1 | CASSQGPGTGYGYTF | TGCGCCAGCAGCCAAGGGCCAGGGACAGGGTATGGCTACACCTTC
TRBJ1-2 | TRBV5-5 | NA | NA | CASSLASSPNYGYTF | TGTGCCAGCAGCTTGGCCAGCTCTCCGAACTATGGCTACACCTTC
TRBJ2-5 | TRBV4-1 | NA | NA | CASSQDRTNRQETQYF | TGCGCCAGCAGCCAAGATCGGACTAACCGACAAGAGACCCAGTACTTC
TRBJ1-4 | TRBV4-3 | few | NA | CASSQDYGGEKLFF | TGCGCCAGCAGCCAAGATTATGGGGGGGAAAAACTGTTTTTT
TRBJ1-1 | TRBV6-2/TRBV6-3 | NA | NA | CASSDIRALNTEAFF | TGTGCCAGCAGTGACATTCGGGCCTTGAACACTGAAGCTTTCTTT
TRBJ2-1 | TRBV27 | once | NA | CASSLEESSYNEQFF | TGTGCCAGCAGTTTAGAGGAAAGCTCCTACAATGAGCAGTTCTTC
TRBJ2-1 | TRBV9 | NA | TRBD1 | CASSSSGTGSNEQFF | TGTGCCAGCAGCTCAAGTGGGACAGGGTCCAATGAGCAGTTCTTC
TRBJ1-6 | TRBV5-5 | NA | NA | CASSRTFFEATADNSPLHF | TGTGCCAGCAGCCGTACCTTCTTCGAGGCCACCGCCGACAATTCACCCCTCCACTTT
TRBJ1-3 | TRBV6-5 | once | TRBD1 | CASSPGGFSGNTIYF | TGTGCCAGCAGTCCAGGGGGATTCTCTGGAAACACCATATATTTT
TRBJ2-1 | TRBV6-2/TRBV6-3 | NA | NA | CASSSEEAYNEQFF | TGTGCCAGCAGTTCGGAAGAGGCTTACAATGAGCAGTTCTTC
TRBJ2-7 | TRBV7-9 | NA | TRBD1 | CASSLEPGTGVNYEQYF | TGTGCCAGCAGCTTGGAACCCGGGACAGGGGTAAACTACGAGCAGTACTTC
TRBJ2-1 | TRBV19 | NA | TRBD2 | CASSTTSGEYNEQFF | TGTGCCAGTAGTACGACTAGCGGGGAATACAATGAGCAGTTCTTC
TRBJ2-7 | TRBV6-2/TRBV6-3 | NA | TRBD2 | CASSYSTVRGLAGDLEQYF | TGTGCCAGCAGTTACTCGACAGTAAGGGGACTAGCGGGAGATCTCGAGCAGTACTTC